The 30 T cell receptor beta chains below come from one sample, sequenced in a study of blood T cell repertoires in COVID-19. TCRdb's table, derived via immunoSEQ multiplex PCR, lists solely in-frame clones and lacks some. The data hold 170,000 or so clones, with around 85% observed a single time. The sample comprised peripheral blood. All receptors come from a middle-aged man with active or convalescent COVID-19.

The chain links TRBV7-6 to TRBJ1-1, with D tentatively TRBD1 (6 bases). Trimming took off 0 bases at V and 0 bases at J, with 14 bases between the two ends. The CDR3 has 17 residues. Germline V gene sequence: CDR1 SGHVS, CDR2 FNYEAQ. The CDR3 spells CASSLAATGDMNTEAFF. CDR3 DNA: TGTGCCAGCAGCTTAGCGGCGACAGGAGATATGAACACTGAAGCTTTCTTT.

The CDR3 DNA is TGTGCCAGCAGCCTCCCCCTCCGGGACAGGGGTGATGGCTACACCTTC. Translated, it gives CASSLPLRDRGDGYTF. V and J are TRBV7-9 and TRBJ1-2; TRBD1 agrees at 10 bases. The CDR3 sequence is 16 residues long. V was pared by 5 bases and J by 6 bases, with 12 bases of the junction left unmatched. Germline assignment: CDR1 SEHNR and CDR2 FQNEAQ (reference sequence).

This chain joins TRBV9 and TRBJ2-1; D might be TRBD1 (7 bases). The CDR3 runs 14 residues. With 3 bases removed from V and 9 bases from J, the gap between germline ends came to 16 bases. In germline, CDR1 is SGDLS, CDR2 YYNGEE. The CDR3 loop is CASSASGGSREQFF. The CDR3 bases are TGTGCCAGCAGCGCGTCAGGGGGGTCGCGTGAGCAGTTCTTC.

This clone was seen a single time. The CDR3 nucleotides read TGTGCCAGCAGTTACTCGACAGGGAACTATGGCTACACCTTC. Amino acids: CASSYSTGNYGYTF. The chain carries TRBV6-2 or TRBV6-3 and TRBJ1-2, with TRBD1 matching 7 bases. CDR3 size: 14 residues. The ends lost 0 bases at V and 2 bases at J; junction bases unmatched: 0. Germline values: CDR1 MNHEY, CDR2 SVGEGT.

The chain recombines TRBV7-3 with TRBJ2-5; 7 bases agree with TRBD1. This CDR3 has 14 residues. V trimming: 5 bases; J trimming: 2 bases; junction bases outside the gene matches: 5. In germline, CDR1 is SGHTA, CDR2 FQGTGA. This CDR3 is CASSRTGEQETQYF. The CDR3 DNA is TGTGCCAGCAGCCGGACAGGTGAACAAGAGACCCAGTACTTC. The full variable domain, rest sourced from reference TRBV7-3 and TRBJ2-5, is GAGVSQTPSNKVTEKGKYVELRCDPISGHTALYWYRQSLGQGPEFLIYFQGTGAADDSGLPNDRFFAVRPEGSVSTLKIQRTERGDSAVYLCASSRTGEQETQYFGPGTRLLVL.

This chain links TRBV4-3 with TRBJ1-2; 8 bases line up with TRBD1. V lost 1 base and J lost 8; bases outside the gene matches: 6. CDR1 is LGHNA, CDR2 YSLEER, per germline. This CDR3 region has 14 residues. Here the CDR3 DNA reads TGCGCCAGCAGCCAAGTAGCAGGGGGCTCGGGCTACACCTTC. Protein: CASSQVAGGSGYTF.

The J gene is TRBJ1-6, the V gene TRBV12-3 or TRBV12-4; D gene unclear. Trimming removed 2 bases from V and 17 bases from J, with 13 bases in between. The CDR3 covers 12 residues. CDR3 in DNA: TGTGCCAGCAGTTTAAGATTTAGCCATTTCCACTTT. Encoded protein: CASSLRFSHFHF.

The V call is TRBV28, the J call TRBJ1-5, with D possibly matching TRBD1 (6 bases). Trimming took off 6 bases at V and 7 bases at J, with 16 bases between the two ends. The CDR3 length is 14 residues. Germline lookup yields CDR1 MDHEN and CDR2 SYDVKM. CDR3 in DNA: TGTGCCAGCAGGAACTCACAGGGTGGGCAGCCCCAGCATTTT. It is translated as CASRNSQGGQPQHF.

The rearrangement joins TRBV24-1 to TRBJ2-1; 13 bases agree with TRBD2. The CDR3 contains 16 residues. V trimming: 3 bases; J trimming: 2 bases; junction bases outside the gene matches: 0. CDR1 and CDR2 (germline): KGHDR, SFDVKD. The CDR3 DNA reads TGTGCCACCAGTGATGGACTAGCGGGAGCCTACAATGAGCAGTTCTTC. This gives the protein CATSDGLAGAYNEQFF.

This chain connects TRBV6-5 to TRBJ1-4; the D gene is possibly TRBD1 (6 bases). The germline V gene encodes CDR1 MNHEY and CDR2 SVGAGI. Trimming pared 9 bases from V and 6 bases from J, leaving 20 bases between. This CDR3 is 15 amino acids long. CDR3: CASETGSTKYEKLFF. As DNA, the CDR3 is TGTGCCAGTGAGACAGGTTCGACTAAGTATGAAAAACTGTTTTTT.

The rearrangement uses TRBV28 and TRBJ1-1; D gene unclear. The CDR3 runs to 12 residues. Germline V gene lookup returns CDR1 MDHEN and CDR2 SYDVKM. The V gene lost 5 bases and the J gene lost 1 base, with 5 bases spanning the gap. This CDR3 is CASSAGNTEAFF. The CDR3, as DNA: TGTGCCAGCAGTGCGGGGAACACTGAAGCTTTCTTT.

The chain has TRBV29-1 and TRBJ1-1, with 7 bases aligning to TRBD1. Germline lookup yields CDR1 SQVTM and CDR2 ANQGSEA. V lost 5 bases to trimming and J lost 1 base; unmatched junction nucleotides: 10. This CDR3 contains 15 residues. CDR3 region: CSVTLEGARNTEAFF. In DNA form, the CDR3 reads TGCAGCGTTACACTCGAGGGGGCACGGAACACTGAAGCTTTCTTT.

The chain links TRBV7-9 to TRBJ1-5; no definite D call. CDR3 length equals 15 residues. The V gene lost 4 bases and the J gene lost 2 bases, with 12 bases spanning the gap. CDR1 is SEHNR and CDR2 is FQNEAQ in the germline V gene (reference sequence). The CDR3 DNA is TGTGCCAGCAGCTCCTACGACGGAGGCAATCAGCCCCAGCATTTT. Translated: CASSSYDGGNQPQHF. The complete variable domain, with remaining parts taken from reference TRBV7-9 and TRBJ1-5, reads DTGVSQNPRHKITKRGQNVTFRCDPISEHNRLYWYRQTLGQGPEFLTYFQNEAQLEKSRLLSDRFSAERPKGSFSTLEIQRTEQGDSAMYLCASSSYDGGNQPQHFGDGTRLSIL.

The rearrangement joins TRBV3-1 (or the pseudogene TRBV3-2) to TRBJ2-3, with D unresolved. Looked up from germline, CDR1 is LGHDT and CDR2 is YNNKEL (reference sequence). The CDR3 has 13 amino acids. V lost 1 base and J lost 3, with 5 bases in between. CDR3 sequence: CASSQAETDTQYF. DNA for the CDR3: TGTGCCAGCAGCCAAGCAGAAACAGATACGCAGTATTTT.

V and J are TRBV28 and TRBJ1-5, with a tentative D call TRBD1 (5 bases). In germline, CDR1 is MDHEN, CDR2 SYDVKM. With 7 bases removed from V and 4 bases from J, the gap between germline ends came to 17 bases. The CDR3 runs 15 residues. The CDR3, as DNA: TGTGCCAGCATCCCTGCGGGGGTGGGGAATCAGCCCCAGCATTTT. It specifies CASIPAGVGNQPQHF.

The V gene is TRBV10-3, the J gene TRBJ2-1; TRBD2 matches at 8 bases. Germline V gives CDR1 ENHRY, CDR2 SYGVKD. Trimming at V came to 6 bases and at J to 5 bases, leaving 15 bases not matched to a gene. The CDR3 is made up of 17 amino acids. The CDR3 is CAISPGSGGPGDNEQFF. As DNA, the CDR3 is TGTGCCATCAGCCCCGGGAGCGGGGGACCCGGGGACAATGAGCAGTTCTTC.

The chain couples TRBV28 to TRBJ1-3, with TRBD1 identical over 10 bases. Germline CDR1 reads MDHEN; CDR2 reads SYDVKM. Trimming took 4 bases from V and 4 from J; bases not matched to a gene: 4. The CDR3 covers 15 residues. CDR3 nucleotides: TGTGCCAGCAGTTCAGGACAGGGGGACGGAAACACCATATATTTT. This sequence encodes CASSSGQGDGNTIYF.

The CDR3 is CASSLDDSHGYTF. DNA of the CDR3: TGTGCCAGCAGTTTGGACGACAGCCATGGCTACACCTTC. The chain links TRBV12-3 or TRBV12-4 to TRBJ1-2, with a tentative D call TRBD1 (5 bases). The CDR3 has 13 amino acids. With 3 bases removed from V and 6 bases from J, the gap between germline ends came to 11 bases.

The chain uses TRBV5-1 and TRBJ2-2, with a weak D call TRBD2 (6 bases). The CDR3 contains 13 residues. The germline CDR1 and CDR2 sequences are SGHRS and YFSETQ. The V gene lost 4 bases and the J gene lost 6 bases, with 10 bases spanning the gap. The DNA for the CDR3 is TGCGCCAGCAGCCCCAGGGAGGCCGGGGAGCTGTTTTTT. Its protein is CASSPREAGELFF. The full variable domain, completed using reference TRBV5-1 and TRBJ2-2, is KAGVTQTPRYLIKTRGQQVTLSCSPISGHRSVSWYQQTPGQGLQFLFEYFSETQRNKGNFPGRFSGRQFSNSRSEMNVSTLELGDSALYLCASSPREAGELFFGEGSRLTVL.

The genes are TRBV12-3 or TRBV12-4 and TRBJ1-5, with D possibly being TRBD1 (5 bases). CDR3 length: 12 amino acids. V lost 5 bases and J 11 bases, leaving 13 bases between the germline ends. Here the CDR3 reads CASSGDFLAQHF. CDR3 in DNA: TGTGCCAGCAGTGGGGACTTCTTGGCCCAGCATTTT.

The chain joins TRBV13 to TRBJ2-3, with a weak D call TRBD1 (5 bases). The V end was cut by 8 bases, the J end by 0 bases, with 12 bases between. The CDR3 consists of 14 residues. Germline assignment: CDR1 PRHDT and CDR2 FYEKMQ (reference sequence). The CDR3 spells CASESAGSTDTQYF. CDR3 nucleotides: TGTGCCAGCGAATCGGCAGGGAGCACAGATACGCAGTATTTT.

The chain is built from TRBV14 and TRBJ2-7; D is perhaps TRBD1 (6 bases). The CDR3 length is 14 residues. V was clipped by 1 base and J by 1 base, with 8 bases between them. CDR1 is SGHDN, CDR2 FVKESK, per germline. CDR3 nucleotides: TGTGCCAGCAGCCAAGGACAGGAATCCTACGAGCAGTACTTC. Its protein is CASSQGQESYEQYF.

The V call is TRBV29-1, the J call TRBJ1-2, with TRBD1 matching 11 bases. Trimming at V came to 7 bases and at J to 8 bases, leaving 6 bases not matched to a gene. The CDR3 extends over 12 amino acids. Germline CDR1 SQVTM, CDR2 ANQGSEA. The CDR3 nucleotides read TGCAGCGGGATGGGACAGGGGGAAGGCTACACCTTC. Its translation is CSGMGQGEGYTF. Complete variable domain (other parts from reference TRBV29-1 and TRBJ1-2): SAVISQKPSRDICQRGTSLTIQCQVDSQVTMMFWYRQQPGQSLTLIATANQGSEATYESGFVIDKFPISRPNLTFSTLTVSNMSPEDSSIYLCSGMGQGEGYTFGSGTRLTVV.

The V and J genes are TRBV7-9 and TRBJ2-7, with a tentative D call TRBD1 (5 bases). The V end was cut by 5 bases, the J end by 0 bases, with 11 bases between. CDR3 length: 14 residues. Germline-derived CDR1 and CDR2 are SEHNR and FQNEAQ (reference sequence). CDR3 in DNA: TGTGCCAGCAGCCTTGACAGAAACTCCTACGAGCAGTACTTC. This encodes CASSLDRNSYEQYF.

The chain combines TRBV9 with TRBJ1-3, with 11 nucleotides matching TRBD1. The ends lost 5 bases at V and 2 bases at J; junction bases unmatched: 12. The germline V gene encodes CDR1 SGDLS and CDR2 YYNGEE. The CDR3 contains 18 residues. The CDR3 DNA follows: TGTGCCAGCAGTGGGACAGGGGGGGGCAGTAGGGCTGGAAACACCATATATTTT. Its translation is CASSGTGGGSRAGNTIYF.

CDR3 loop: CASSPSEQYF. CDR3 sequence (DNA): TGTGCCAGCAGCCCGTCTGAGCAGTACTTC. The chain employs TRBV7-9 and TRBJ2-7, with D uncertain. This CDR3 comprises 10 residues. CDR1 and CDR2 from the germline V gene are SEHNR and FQNEAQ (reference sequence). V was cut by 5 bases and J by 7 bases, with 6 bases left in between.

The chain is built from TRBV10-3 and TRBJ2-2; 7 nucleotides agree with TRBD1. V was clipped by 6 bases and J by 6 bases; unmatched bases: 13. The germline V gene encodes CDR1 ENHRY and CDR2 SYGVKD. The CDR3 runs to 16 residues. The CDR3 bases are TGTGCCATCAGGGGAAAAGACAGGGTATACCCCGGGGAGCTGTTTTTT. Encoded protein: CAIRGKDRVYPGELFF.

V gene TRBV24-1 combines with J gene TRBJ2-1; 7 positions agree with TRBD1. CDR3 length equals 13 residues. The ends lost 4 bases at V and 11 bases at J; junction bases unmatched: 7. Germline-derived CDR1 and CDR2 are KGHDR and SFDVKD. The CDR3 DNA is TGTGCCACCAGTGAGACAGGGTCCTGGAAGCAGTTCTTC. Translation gives CATSETGSWKQFF.

The rearrangement joins TRBV2 to TRBJ2-3; 10 positions match TRBD2. Germline values: CDR1 SNHLY, CDR2 FYNNEI. Unmatched junction bases numbered 8, after V lost 7 bases and J lost 4 bases. The CDR3 has 15 amino acids. The CDR3 sequence: CASTEAGGMADTQYF. Written as DNA, the CDR3 is TGTGCCAGCACCGAAGCGGGAGGGATGGCAGATACGCAGTATTTT. Full variable domain (remainder filled in from reference TRBV2 and TRBJ2-3): EPEVTQTPSHQVTQMGQEVILRCVPISNHLYFYWYRQILGQKVEFLVSFYNNEISEKSEIFDDQFSVERPDGSNFTLKIRSTKLEDSAMYFCASTEAGGMADTQYFGPGTRLTVL.

V is TRBV19 and J is TRBJ2-1, with a possible D match to TRBD1 (6 bases). Trimming stripped 4 bases from V and 2 bases from J, with 12 bases between. This CDR3 is 15 amino acids long. Germline assignment: CDR1 LNHDA and CDR2 SQIVND (reference sequence). The CDR3 DNA follows: TGTGCCAGTAGTAGCCCAGGGGCACCCTACAATGAGCAGTTCTTC. Its translation is CASSSPGAPYNEQFF.